Here is one TCR beta chain with its context. The data are from a study of blood T cell repertoires in COVID-19. At the level of the study: PBMCs, B-cell-depleted T cells, or T cells were the source of the cDNA or gDNA that made up the material.

Germline CDR1 reads SGHTA; CDR2 reads FQGNSA. This CDR3 is 19 amino acids long. Trimming took 2 bases from V and 10 from J, leaving 30 bases between them. In the original processing: For nucleated cells, counts were estimated from reference gene primer amplification. TCRdb's copy holds only in-frame clones and misses some; the assay was immunoSEQ multiplex PCR. The D gene and trimming were derived from the DNA, and the V and J assignments and clone size from that table. The table includes some 200,000 clones, roughly 80% detected once. The sequenced sample consisted of peripheral blood. This sequence was found in a man aged 25-40 years with active or convalescent COVID-19. The chain has TRBV7-2 and TRBJ2-1, with D tentatively TRBD2 (6 bases). CDR3 DNA sequence: TGTGCCAGCAGCTTAACTGGGTTGGGCGGGAATACAATGAATGCAGAGCAGTTCTTC. This gives the protein CASSLTGLGGNTMNAEQFF.